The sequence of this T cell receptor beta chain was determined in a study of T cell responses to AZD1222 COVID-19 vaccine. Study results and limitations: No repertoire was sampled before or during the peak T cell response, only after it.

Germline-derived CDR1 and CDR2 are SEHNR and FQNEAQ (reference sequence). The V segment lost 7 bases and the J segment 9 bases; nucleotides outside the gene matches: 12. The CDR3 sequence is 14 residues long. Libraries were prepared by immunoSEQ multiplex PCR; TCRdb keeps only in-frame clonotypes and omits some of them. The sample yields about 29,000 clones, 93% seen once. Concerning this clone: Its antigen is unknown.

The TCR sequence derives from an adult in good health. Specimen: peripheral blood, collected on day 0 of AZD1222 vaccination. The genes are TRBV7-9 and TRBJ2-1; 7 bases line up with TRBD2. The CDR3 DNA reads TGTGCCAGCACCCAAACGGGGGGATGGAGTGAGCAGTTCTTC. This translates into CASTQTGGWSEQFF.